This T cell receptor beta chain stems from a study of blood T cell repertoires in COVID-19. The germline V and J ends were trimmed by 6 bases and 3 bases, with 9 bases remaining between them. This CDR3 is 11 amino acids long. From germline, CDR1 is SQVTM and CDR2 ANQGSEA. The method was immunoSEQ multiplex PCR; TCRdb's version includes in-frame clones alone and lacks a portion of them. The sample yields tens of thousands of clones, approximately 80% seen once. The gene calls are TRBV29-1 and TRBJ2-7, with a possible D match to TRBD2 (6 bases). The specimen was peripheral blood. This sequence was found in a man between 60 and 75 years old with COVID-19, enrolled during active disease. The CDR3 region has the DNA TGCAGCGTCGGGAGCCACTACGAGCAGTACTTC. It specifies CSVGSHYEQYF.